This T cell receptor beta chain emerged from a study of T cell changes during pregnancy in multiple sclerosis. Some clones are missing from TCRdb's copy, which holds only in-frame ones; the method was immunoSEQ multiplex PCR. In the table there are about 75,000 clones, about 90% of which are singletons. The CDR3 spans 15 residues. Germline V lookup: CDR1 SNHLY, CDR2 FYNNEI. The junction had 6 bases not matched to a gene; V was cut back by 3 bases and J by 2 bases. The TCR comes from a female donor in good health, enrolled as a control in a pregnancy study. The specimen was peripheral blood, collected in the first trimester of pregnancy. The rearrangement uses TRBV2 and TRBJ1-1; 7 bases map to TRBD1. The CDR3 DNA reads TGTGCCAGCAGTGATATCGACAGGGTCAACACTGAAGCTTTCTTT. Protein: CASSDIDRVNTEAFF.